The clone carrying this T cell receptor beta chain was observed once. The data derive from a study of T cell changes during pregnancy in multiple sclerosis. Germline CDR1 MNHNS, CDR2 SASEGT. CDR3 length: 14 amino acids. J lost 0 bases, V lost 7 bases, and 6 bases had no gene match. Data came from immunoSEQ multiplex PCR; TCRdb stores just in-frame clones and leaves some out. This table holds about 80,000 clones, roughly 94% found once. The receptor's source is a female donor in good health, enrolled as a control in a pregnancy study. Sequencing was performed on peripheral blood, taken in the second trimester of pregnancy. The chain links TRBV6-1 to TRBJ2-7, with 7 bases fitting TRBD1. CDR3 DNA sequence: TGTGCCAGCAATCGGACAGGTGACTCCTACGAGCAGTACTTC. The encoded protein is CASNRTGDSYEQYF.